This TCR beta chain comes out of a study of CD8 T cells in ankylosing spondylitis. Study conclusions and caveats: Characteristic, it appeared, of ankylosing spondylitis blood was a TCR beta motif of 7 or 8 highly homologous variants. Disease-linked clones reportedly showed significant enrichment in matched ankylosing spondylitis synovial fluid.

TCRdb reprocessed the 5' RACE reads via MiXCR and lists one record per CDR3 protein. The data contain roughly 450,000 distinct CDR3 sequences, roughly 25% of them singletons. With V trimmed by 5 bases and J by 2 bases, 16 bases remained unmatched. This CDR3 is built from 18 residues. Germline-derived CDR1 and CDR2 are SGHAT and FQDESV (reference sequence). Concerning this clonotype: Antigen specificity is unknown.

The clonotype was recovered from a male donor with ankylosing spondylitis. The specimen sequenced was blood, either unsorted or a sorted T cell fraction (not recorded which). V is TRBV11-1 and J is TRBJ2-3; 7 positions match TRBD1. CDR3 sequence: CASSPAYRGPGPTDTQYF. The CDR3 bases are TGTGCCAGCAGCCCAGCCTACAGGGGTCCGGGACCCACAGATACGCAGTATTTT.